A selection of T cell receptor beta chains follows, all from one sample in a study of blood T cell repertoires in COVID-19. Produced via immunoSEQ multiplex PCR; TCRdb's table is partial and in-frame only. Altogether 60,000 or so clones are present, about nine tenths being singletons, with the ten largest covering 10%. Sequencing used peripheral blood. All receptors derive from a human donor with acute or convalescent COVID-19. The donor label of this sample is uncertain. Each CDR3 is given with its conserved first and last residue. The order of the fields is J gene, V gene, D gene, clone size, CDR3 length, CDR3 DNA, CDR3 protein. A D gene is named only where the DNA matches it firmly. Clone size is stated in some rows and not others, as once, few, many or a class when expanded.

j_gene: TRBJ2-1; v_gene: TRBV2; d_gene: TRBD2; abundance: .; len: 14; CDR3nt: TGTGCCAGCAAGGGACTAGCGGGGACGAATGAGCAGTTCTTC; CDR3aa: CASKGLAGTNEQFF
j_gene: TRBJ2-3; v_gene: TRBV5-1; d_gene: TRBD2; abundance: .; len: 16; CDR3nt: TGCGCCAGCAGCGAGCTAGCGGGGGGACGCACAGATACGCAGTATTTT; CDR3aa: CASSELAGGRTDTQYF
j_gene: TRBJ1-1; v_gene: TRBV5-8; d_gene: .; abundance: .; len: 11; CDR3nt: TGTGCCAGCCTGCGGCACACTGAAGCTTTCTTT; CDR3aa: CASLRHTEAFF
j_gene: TRBJ2-1; v_gene: TRBV5-4; d_gene: .; abundance: .; len: 16; CDR3nt: TGTGCCAGCAGCTTGGTTCGTGGCGGTGATGGTAATGAGCAGTTCTTC; CDR3aa: CASSLVRGGDGNEQFF
j_gene: TRBJ2-5; v_gene: TRBV12-3/TRBV12-4; d_gene: .; abundance: .; len: 13; CDR3nt: TGTGCCAGCAGAGCCAGCGGTAAAGAGACCCAGTACTTC; CDR3aa: CASRASGKETQYF
j_gene: TRBJ1-5; v_gene: TRBV19; d_gene: TRBD1; abundance: .; len: 18; CDR3nt: TGTGCCAGTAGTGCAGCCCTTGGGACAGAGTATAGCAATCAGCCCCAGCATTTT; CDR3aa: CASSAALGTEYSNQPQHF
j_gene: TRBJ1-2; v_gene: TRBV6-6; d_gene: TRBD1; abundance: .; len: 16; CDR3nt: TGTGCCAGCAGTCGACTCGGGGCAGGGGGCAACTATGGCTACACCTTC; CDR3aa: CASSRLGAGGNYGYTF
j_gene: TRBJ2-1; v_gene: TRBV9; d_gene: .; abundance: .; len: 15; CDR3nt: TGTGCCAGCAGCCCCCTGTTCCAGGGGCACAATGAGCAGTTCTTC; CDR3aa: CASSPLFQGHNEQFF
j_gene: TRBJ2-5; v_gene: TRBV2; d_gene: TRBD2; abundance: .; len: 17; CDR3nt: TGTGCCAGCAGTGAGAAAGGGTGGCTAGCGGAACAAGAGACCCAGTACTTC; CDR3aa: CASSEKGWLAEQETQYF
j_gene: TRBJ2-1; v_gene: TRBV7-9; d_gene: TRBD2; abundance: .; len: 15; CDR3nt: TGTGCCAGCAGCTTGGGACTAGCGGCCTACAATGAGCAGTTCTTC; CDR3aa: CASSLGLAAYNEQFF
j_gene: TRBJ2-2; v_gene: TRBV7-9; d_gene: .; abundance: .; len: 16; CDR3nt: TGTGCCAGCAGCCTCGTGCGGTTTCTCAACACCGGGGAGCTGTTTTTT; CDR3aa: CASSLVRFLNTGELFF
j_gene: TRBJ2-3; v_gene: TRBV6-5; d_gene: .; abundance: .; len: 16; CDR3nt: TGTGCCAGCAGTTACTCTGCTACTAGCAGCACAGATACGCAGTATTTT; CDR3aa: CASSYSATSSTDTQYF
j_gene: TRBJ2-3; v_gene: TRBV5-1; d_gene: .; abundance: .; len: 15; CDR3nt: TGCGCCAGCAGCCGGGACATGGATTACCCAGATACGCAGTATTTT; CDR3aa: CASSRDMDYPDTQYF
j_gene: TRBJ2-3; v_gene: TRBV4-2; d_gene: .; abundance: .; len: 18; CDR3nt: TGTGCCAGCAGCCAAGCAAGTGTCGACTACCAAAGCAGAGATACGCAGTATTTT; CDR3aa: CASSQASVDYQSRDTQYF
j_gene: TRBJ1-2; v_gene: TRBV10-1; d_gene: TRBD1; abundance: .; len: 14; CDR3nt: TGCGCCAGCAGTGAGACAGGGGGTACCTATGGCTACACCTTC; CDR3aa: CASSETGGTYGYTF
j_gene: TRBJ1-1; v_gene: TRBV2; d_gene: .; abundance: once; len: 13; CDR3nt: TGTGCCAGCAGTGACAACAGGGTGACTGAAGCTTTCTTT; CDR3aa: CASSDNRVTEAFF
j_gene: TRBJ2-1; v_gene: TRBV24-1; d_gene: TRBD1; abundance: medium-sized; len: 16; CDR3nt: TGTGCCACCAGTGACTACGACAGGGGGCGATTCGGCGAGCAGTTCTTC; CDR3aa: CATSDYDRGRFGEQFF
j_gene: TRBJ2-3; v_gene: TRBV4-1; d_gene: TRBD1; abundance: .; len: 14; CDR3nt: TGCGCCAGCAGCCAAATGACAGGGGTGGATACGCAGTATTTT; CDR3aa: CASSQMTGVDTQYF